The 12 T cell receptor beta chains reported below all come from one sample, sequenced in a study of T cell responses to AZD1222 COVID-19 vaccine. The assay was immunoSEQ multiplex PCR, and TCRdb's table has in-frame clones only and misses some. The data contain about 140,000 clones, around 88% of them seen just once; the ten biggest clones take up about 3%. This specimen consisted of peripheral blood, obtained on day 0 of AZD1222 vaccination. All receptors come from an adult in good health.

This chain uses TRBV7-3 with TRBJ2-7, with TRBD1 matching over 11 bases. CDR3 size: 15 residues. CDR1 SGHTA and CDR2 FQGTGA come from the germline V gene. The junction had 5 bases not matched to a gene; V was cut back by 2 bases and J by 5 bases. The CDR3 loop reads CASSLFGTGGNEQYF. For the CDR3, the DNA is TGTGCCAGCAGCTTATTCGGGACAGGGGGGAACGAGCAGTACTTC.

The chain uses TRBV2 and TRBJ1-5, with unresolved D. V was clipped by 8 bases and J by 6 bases, with 14 bases between them. Germline V CDR1 and CDR2: SNHLY, FYNNEI. This CDR3 has 13 residues. The DNA of the CDR3 is TGTGCCAGCCATCAGGTCGCCAGTCAGCCCCAGCATTTT. It is translated as CASHQVASQPQHF.

The chain joins TRBV29-1 to TRBJ2-7; TRBD2 aligns across 9 bases. The CDR3 totals 21 residues. Germline CDR1 SQVTM, CDR2 ANQGSEA. V shed 3 bases, J shed 2 bases, and the junction held 26 bases outside the gene matches. CDR3 in amino acids: CSVDPAASGHSSGTPTYEQYF. The CDR3 coding sequence is TGCAGCGTTGACCCAGCCGCTTCGGGACATTCTAGCGGGACACCCACCTACGAGCAGTACTTC.

The chain recombines TRBV7-3 with TRBJ2-6; tentative D call: TRBD2 (6 bases). Between the trimmed V and J ends, which lost 5 bases and 3 bases, there was a span of 17 bases. Germline V gives CDR1 SGHTA, CDR2 FQGTGA. This CDR3 has 17 amino acids. The CDR3 loop is CASSPGLGRGGANVLTF. In DNA form, the CDR3 reads TGTGCCAGCAGCCCAGGTTTGGGGCGGGGTGGGGCCAACGTCCTGACTTTC.

This chain joins TRBV3-1 (or the pseudogene TRBV3-2) and TRBJ2-6; D gene uncertain. With 2 bases removed from V and 0 bases from J, the gap between germline ends came to 11 bases. This CDR3 is 17 amino acids long. Germline loops: CDR1 LGHDT, CDR2 YNNKEL (reference sequence). The CDR3: CASSQLSGPSGANVLTF. The DNA for the CDR3 is TGTGCCAGCAGCCAACTGTCGGGCCCCTCTGGGGCCAACGTCCTGACTTTC.

The chain links TRBV5-4 to TRBJ2-5; 7 bases agree with TRBD2. Germline V CDR1 and CDR2: SGHNT, YYREEE (reference sequence). The CDR3 consists of 15 residues. J was trimmed by 0 bases and V by 3 bases; bases with no gene match: 5. In DNA form, the CDR3 reads TGTGCCAGCAGCTCCCGACTAGCTTACCAAGAGACCCAGTACTTC. The encoded protein is CASSSRLAYQETQYF.

CDR3 bases: TGTGCCAGCAGTAGGGGACTCAGACAGGTGGTCTATGGCTACACCTTC. Translation: CASSRGLRQVVYGYTF. The chain combines TRBV6-2 or TRBV6-3 with TRBJ1-2, with a weak D call TRBD1 (6 bases). This CDR3 is built from 16 residues. Germline values: CDR1 MNHEY, CDR2 SVGEGT. V was shortened by 5 bases and J by 4 bases, with 20 bases between the two germline ends.

The gene calls are TRBV30 and TRBJ1-6; D not certain. The CDR3 spans 12 residues. In germline, CDR1 is GTSNPN, CDR2 SVGIG (reference sequence). Trimming took 3 bases from V and 7 from J, leaving 7 bases between them. For the CDR3, the DNA is TGTGCCTGGAGCGAGGCCAATTCACCCCTCCACTTT. Protein sequence: CAWSEANSPLHF.

The chain has TRBV7-9 and TRBJ2-4; D gene uncertain. The V gene's germline CDR1 is SEHNR and CDR2 FQNEAQ (reference sequence). The CDR3 runs 18 residues. V gave up 6 bases and J gave up 0 bases, with 21 bases separating them. CDR3 amino acids: CASSTYTALTAAKNIQYF. CDR3 bases: TGTGCCAGCAGTACCTACACGGCTCTCACCGCAGCCAAAAACATTCAGTACTTC.

The V call is TRBV7-2, the J call TRBJ2-3; the match to TRBD2 covers 7 bases. The V gene end was trimmed by 3 bases and the J gene end by 4 bases; junction bases not matched to a gene: 13. In germline, CDR1 is SGHTA, CDR2 FQGNSA. CDR3 length: 17 residues. CDR3 sequence: CASSFASGPGGSDTQYF. As DNA, the CDR3 is TGTGCCAGCAGCTTTGCTAGCGGCCCTGGAGGATCAGATACGCAGTATTTT.

This clone was found once. The chain links TRBV7-5 to TRBJ1-2; TRBD1 is taken as the D call from the table, unchecked against the DNA. TRBV7-5 counts as a pseudogene. The CDR3 totals 16 residues. This CDR3 reads CVRSPDRNTPNYGYTF. CDR3 nucleotide sequence: TGTGTCAGAAGCCCGGACAGGAATACCCCTAACTATGGCTACACCTTC.

Here the CDR3 DNA reads TGTGCCAGCAGCTTGATGACTAGCGGGAGTGAGACCCAGTACTTC. Translating it yields CASSLMTSGSETQYF. The chain links TRBV5-8 to TRBJ2-5; 12 bases fit TRBD2. J gave up 5 bases and V 1 base, and 3 bases lay outside the gene matches. CDR1 is SGHTS, CDR2 YDEGEE, per germline. CDR3 length: 15 amino acids.